A selection of T cell receptor beta chains follows, all from one sample in a study of graft-versus-host responses after intestinal transplantation. Their antigen targets remain unknown. Profiling relied on immunoSEQ multiplex PCR, and the TCRdb table lists in-frame clones only, not all of them. The table lists about 130,000 clones, about nine tenths of them singletons, with 0.19% in the top ten. The material was unstimulated CD4+ T cells sorted from spleen or lymph node cells, obtained before intestinal transplant. Receptors originate from a human donor who received an intestinal transplant. Both conserved end residues are part of each CDR3. The D gene is left open where the match is weak. The listing skips clone size in some rows; elsewhere it reads once, few, many or a size class.

d_call: NA; j_call: TRBJ2-2; v_call: TRBV27; clone_size: NA; cdr3_nt: TGTGCCAGCAGAGTAGAGGCGGGTACCGGGGAGCTGTTTTTT; cdr3_aa: CASRVEAGTGELFF
d_call: TRBD2; j_call: TRBJ2-1; v_call: TRBV19; clone_size: NA; cdr3_nt: TGTGCCAGTAGTACCTTAGCGGGAGGGCGGTACAATGAGCAGTTCTTC; cdr3_aa: CASSTLAGGRYNEQFF
d_call: TRBD1; j_call: TRBJ2-1; v_call: TRBV19; clone_size: NA; cdr3_nt: TGTGCCAGTAGTATAGTTACAGGGGGATCTAAGAATGAGCAGTTCTTC; cdr3_aa: CASSIVTGGSKNEQFF
d_call: TRBD2; j_call: TRBJ2-5; v_call: TRBV19; clone_size: NA; cdr3_nt: TGTGCCAGTACCATAGGCGGGAGCGGCACAGAGACCCAGTACTTC; cdr3_aa: CASTIGGSGTETQYF
d_call: NA; j_call: TRBJ2-3; v_call: TRBV20-1; clone_size: NA; cdr3_nt: TGCAGTGCCGCCCGCGGAGATACGCAGTATTTT; cdr3_aa: CSAARGDTQYF
d_call: TRBD2; j_call: TRBJ2-3; v_call: TRBV9; clone_size: once; cdr3_nt: TGTGCCAGCAGCCCAAGTGGGGGGAGGGGCACAGATACGCAGTATTTT; cdr3_aa: CASSPSGGRGTDTQYF
d_call: NA; j_call: TRBJ2-1; v_call: TRBV2; clone_size: once; cdr3_nt: TGTGCCAGCCGACGGGGACTCGATGACAATGAGCAGTTCTTC; cdr3_aa: CASRRGLDDNEQFF
d_call: NA; j_call: TRBJ2-2; v_call: TRBV4-1; clone_size: NA; cdr3_nt: TGCGCCAGCAGCCAAGAGGAGATCGACGGGACCGGGGAGCTGTTTTTT; cdr3_aa: CASSQEEIDGTGELFF
d_call: NA; j_call: TRBJ1-3; v_call: TRBV7-3; clone_size: NA; cdr3_nt: TGTGCCAGCAGCCGGGACGGAACCTCTGGAAACACCATATATTTT; cdr3_aa: CASSRDGTSGNTIYF
d_call: TRBD1; j_call: TRBJ2-2; v_call: TRBV18; clone_size: NA; cdr3_nt: TGTGCCAGCTCACCACGCGTCGTGACAGGGGAAGGAAACACCGGGGAGCTGTTTTTT; cdr3_aa: CASSPRVVTGEGNTGELFF
d_call: TRBD2; j_call: TRBJ2-1; v_call: TRBV5-4; clone_size: NA; cdr3_nt: TGTGCCAGCAGCTTGTCAAGCGGGAGTCATGATGAGCAGTTCTTC; cdr3_aa: CASSLSSGSHDEQFF
d_call: TRBD1; j_call: TRBJ2-7; v_call: TRBV19; clone_size: NA; cdr3_nt: TGTGCCAGTAGTACCGCCGGGGACAGTTACGAGCAGTACTTC; cdr3_aa: CASSTAGDSYEQYF
d_call: TRBD2; j_call: TRBJ2-5; v_call: TRBV2; clone_size: NA; cdr3_nt: TGTGCCAGCAGTGAGGGTGGCGGGAGGGCCCGAGAGACCCAGTACTTC; cdr3_aa: CASSEGGGRARETQYF
d_call: NA; j_call: TRBJ2-1; v_call: TRBV11-3; clone_size: NA; cdr3_nt: TGTGCCAGCAGCGAATGGGGTAGGGACGGCGAGCAGTTCTTC; cdr3_aa: CASSEWGRDGEQFF
d_call: NA; j_call: TRBJ2-5; v_call: TRBV29-1; clone_size: NA; cdr3_nt: TGCAGCCTTGGGGGAATGGAGACCCAGTACTTC; cdr3_aa: CSLGGMETQYF
d_call: TRBD1; j_call: TRBJ1-3; v_call: TRBV5-6; clone_size: NA; cdr3_nt: TGTGCCAGCAGCTGGGACAGGGGTTATGGAAACACCATATATTTT; cdr3_aa: CASSWDRGYGNTIYF
d_call: NA; j_call: TRBJ1-2; v_call: TRBV7-9; clone_size: NA; cdr3_nt: TGTGCCAGCAGCTTAGGGGGGCTCGGCTATGGCTACACCTTC; cdr3_aa: CASSLGGLGYGYTF
d_call: TRBD1; j_call: TRBJ2-7; v_call: TRBV6-5; clone_size: NA; cdr3_nt: TGTGCCAGCAGTTACGTGCTGGGACAGGGGGTTTACGAGCAGTACTTC; cdr3_aa: CASSYVLGQGVYEQYF
d_call: NA; j_call: TRBJ2-5; v_call: TRBV5-4; clone_size: NA; cdr3_nt: TGTGCCAGCAGCTTGCCCGACAGGTTCCAAGAGACCCAGTACTTC; cdr3_aa: CASSLPDRFQETQYF
d_call: TRBD1; j_call: TRBJ1-2; v_call: TRBV7-2; clone_size: once; cdr3_nt: TGTGCCAGCAGCTCTAGGAGGGGGCCCTATGGCTACACCTTC; cdr3_aa: CASSSRRGPYGYTF
d_call: NA; j_call: TRBJ2-4; v_call: TRBV5-4; clone_size: NA; cdr3_nt: TGTGCCAGCAGCCAGGGAAGTAGTTTAGCCAAAAACATTCAGTACTTC; cdr3_aa: CASSQGSSLAKNIQYF
d_call: NA; j_call: TRBJ2-2; v_call: TRBV5-1; clone_size: NA; cdr3_nt: TGCGCCAGCAGCGGTCAACAGGGCTCGAACACCGGGGAGCTGTTTTTT; cdr3_aa: CASSGQQGSNTGELFF
d_call: TRBD2; j_call: TRBJ2-1; v_call: TRBV11-3; clone_size: NA; cdr3_nt: TGTGCCAGCAGCTTCGCCGGACTAGCGGGAGGGGACAATGAGCAGTTCTTC; cdr3_aa: CASSFAGLAGGDNEQFF
d_call: NA; j_call: TRBJ2-2; v_call: TRBV4-2; clone_size: NA; cdr3_nt: TGTGCCAGCAGCCAAGACTGGGCCGGGGAGCTGTTTTTT; cdr3_aa: CASSQDWAGELFF
d_call: NA; j_call: TRBJ2-2; v_call: TRBV6-1; clone_size: NA; cdr3_nt: TGTGCCAGCAGTGAACGCAGGGCCGCCGGGGAGCTGTTTTTT; cdr3_aa: CASSERRAAGELFF
d_call: NA; j_call: TRBJ2-6; v_call: TRBV28; clone_size: NA; cdr3_nt: TGTGCCAGCAGTTTAGTACTAGACAGCTCTGGGGCCAACGTCCTGACTTTC; cdr3_aa: CASSLVLDSSGANVLTF
d_call: TRBD1; j_call: TRBJ2-3; v_call: TRBV5-6; clone_size: NA; cdr3_nt: TGTGCCAGCAGCAAGAGGACAGGGGCCTCAGATACGCAGTATTTT; cdr3_aa: CASSKRTGASDTQYF
d_call: NA; j_call: TRBJ2-7; v_call: TRBV4-2; clone_size: once; cdr3_nt: TGTGCCAGCACCCCTTCGGGCGGACACTCCTACGAGCAGTACTTC; cdr3_aa: CASTPSGGHSYEQYF
d_call: NA; j_call: TRBJ1-2; v_call: TRBV4-2; clone_size: NA; cdr3_nt: TGTGCCAGCAGCCAAGATCTGGAGTCAGCCCCCTCGCATCTCGAGGGCTACACCTTC; cdr3_aa: CASSQDLESAPSHLEGYTF
d_call: TRBD2; j_call: TRBJ2-2; v_call: TRBV28; clone_size: NA; cdr3_nt: TGTGCTAGCAGTTTGCCCAGCGGGATCCGGGAGCTGTTTTTT; cdr3_aa: CASSLPSGIRELFF
d_call: NA; j_call: TRBJ1-3; v_call: TRBV30; clone_size: NA; cdr3_nt: TGTGGGGGGGGCTCTCCCTCTGGAAACACCATATATTTT; cdr3_aa: CGGGSPSGNTIYF
d_call: NA; j_call: TRBJ1-1; v_call: TRBV5-1; clone_size: once; cdr3_nt: TGCGCCAGCAGCCCGGAGCTCATGAACACTGAAGCTTTCTTT; cdr3_aa: CASSPELMNTEAFF
d_call: NA; j_call: TRBJ1-2; v_call: TRBV7-2; clone_size: once; cdr3_nt: TGTGCCAGCAGCTTTAGTCCAGGGGAGGGCTATGGCTACACCTTC; cdr3_aa: CASSFSPGEGYGYTF
d_call: TRBD2; j_call: TRBJ2-1; v_call: TRBV4-1; clone_size: NA; cdr3_nt: TGCGCCAGCAGCCAAGAAGGGACAGCCAGACTAGCGGGAGGGCACAATGAGCAGTTCTTC; cdr3_aa: CASSQEGTARLAGGHNEQFF
d_call: NA; j_call: TRBJ2-3; v_call: TRBV15; clone_size: NA; cdr3_nt: TGTGCCACCAGCAGAACGAGGAGCACAGATACGCAGTATTTT; cdr3_aa: CATSRTRSTDTQYF
d_call: NA; j_call: TRBJ2-7; v_call: TRBV5-5; clone_size: NA; cdr3_nt: TGTGCCAGCAGCTTGGGCAATTTCCTACCCTCCTACGAGCAGTACTTC; cdr3_aa: CASSLGNFLPSYEQYF
d_call: NA; j_call: TRBJ1-2; v_call: TRBV28; clone_size: once; cdr3_nt: TGTGCCAGCACCCTTCAGGGGAAGATTAACTATGGCTACACCTTC; cdr3_aa: CASTLQGKINYGYTF
d_call: TRBD1; j_call: TRBJ1-5; v_call: TRBV6-5; clone_size: NA; cdr3_nt: TGTGCCAGCAGAACCGACAGGGGGCCCAATCAGCCCCAGCATTTT; cdr3_aa: CASRTDRGPNQPQHF
d_call: TRBD2; j_call: TRBJ2-5; v_call: TRBV6-4; clone_size: NA; cdr3_nt: TGTGCCAGCACGGGACTAGCGCACCAAGAGACCCAGTACTTC; cdr3_aa: CASTGLAHQETQYF
d_call: TRBD1; j_call: TRBJ1-5; v_call: TRBV28; clone_size: NA; cdr3_nt: TGTGCCAGCAGTTTATCAGGGGGCAGCAATCAGCCCCAGCATTTT; cdr3_aa: CASSLSGGSNQPQHF
d_call: NA; j_call: TRBJ2-3; v_call: TRBV28; clone_size: NA; cdr3_nt: TGTGCCAGCATCCCCTGGCGGGGAGTAGATACGCAGTATTTT; cdr3_aa: CASIPWRGVDTQYF
d_call: TRBD2; j_call: TRBJ2-2; v_call: TRBV27; clone_size: NA; cdr3_nt: TGTGCCAGCAGTTCCTGGGGACTAGCGGGGAACACCGGGGAGCTGTTTTTT; cdr3_aa: CASSSWGLAGNTGELFF
d_call: NA; j_call: TRBJ1-1; v_call: TRBV5-1; clone_size: NA; cdr3_nt: TGCGCCAGCAGCGAGGGGACGGTGAACACTGAAGCTTTCTTT; cdr3_aa: CASSEGTVNTEAFF
d_call: NA; j_call: TRBJ2-1; v_call: TRBV9; clone_size: NA; cdr3_nt: TGTGCCAGCAGCGTAGTGGGAAGGGATGAGCAGTTCTTC; cdr3_aa: CASSVVGRDEQFF
d_call: NA; j_call: TRBJ1-2; v_call: TRBV6-5; clone_size: NA; cdr3_nt: TGTGCCAGCAGGGTGGACAGAGCTAACTATGGCTACACCTTC; cdr3_aa: CASRVDRANYGYTF
d_call: NA; j_call: TRBJ1-5; v_call: TRBV28; clone_size: once; cdr3_nt: TGTGCCAGCAGTTCAACTGGGAACACTCATCAGCCCCAGCATTTT; cdr3_aa: CASSSTGNTHQPQHF
d_call: NA; j_call: TRBJ2-7; v_call: TRBV27; clone_size: NA; cdr3_nt: TGTGCCAGCAGTTTCCTGAGGGACTCGAGCTCCTACGAGCAGTACTTC; cdr3_aa: CASSFLRDSSSYEQYF
d_call: TRBD2; j_call: TRBJ2-5; v_call: TRBV18; clone_size: once; cdr3_nt: TGTGCCAGCTCACCACGGACTAGCGGGAGTATTATGGAGACCCAGTACTTC; cdr3_aa: CASSPRTSGSIMETQYF
d_call: TRBD2; j_call: TRBJ2-3; v_call: TRBV19; clone_size: NA; cdr3_nt: TGTGCCAGTAGTATCGGTCTAGCGGGAGGCAGAGATACGCAGTATTTT; cdr3_aa: CASSIGLAGGRDTQYF
d_call: NA; j_call: TRBJ2-2; v_call: TRBV5-1; clone_size: NA; cdr3_nt: TGCGCCAGCAGCCCTGGAGACTATCTAACCGGGGAGCTGTTTTTT; cdr3_aa: CASSPGDYLTGELFF
d_call: TRBD1; j_call: TRBJ2-7; v_call: TRBV5-4; clone_size: NA; cdr3_nt: TGTGCCAGCAGCCCGGGGGGGACAGGGGCTCGGGAGCAGTACTTC; cdr3_aa: CASSPGGTGAREQYF
d_call: TRBD1; j_call: TRBJ1-2; v_call: TRBV18; clone_size: once; cdr3_nt: TGTGCCAGCTCACCAAAAATAACAGGGGGCTCGGACTATGGCTACACCTTC; cdr3_aa: CASSPKITGGSDYGYTF